Listed below are T cell receptor beta chains from one sample, sequenced in a study of cytomegalovirus exposure and HLA in healthy donors. The data were produced by immunoSEQ multiplex PCR, yet TCRdb's version contains in-frame clones alone and is incomplete. The sample includes some 140,000 clones, roughly 80% of them seen just once. Sequenced input: PBMCs. The receptor set was obtained from a man aged 35 to 55 in good health and CMV-seronegative. Each CDR3 is given with its conserved first and last residue. Fields, in order: J gene, D gene, clone size, V gene, CDR3 protein, CDR3 DNA. The D gene is left open where the match is weak. Clone sizes are given selectively: once, few, many, or a class where the clone is expanded.

j_call: TRBJ1-2
d_call: -
clone_size: -
v_call: TRBV30
cdr3_aa: CAGQGYTF
cdr3_nt: TGTGCCGGGCAGGGCTACACCTTC

j_call: TRBJ1-5
d_call: TRBD1
clone_size: -
v_call: TRBV14
cdr3_aa: CASSPRGQNLNSNQPQHF
cdr3_nt: TGTGCCAGCAGCCCTCGGGGACAGAACTTAAATAGCAATCAGCCCCAGCATTTT

j_call: TRBJ2-7
d_call: -
clone_size: once
v_call: TRBV5-1
cdr3_aa: CASSLVAGNEQYF
cdr3_nt: TGCGCCAGCAGCTTGGTGGCAGGGAACGAGCAGTACTTC

j_call: TRBJ2-3
d_call: -
clone_size: -
v_call: TRBV21-1
cdr3_aa: CASSKAGRPGGQTDTQYF
cdr3_nt: TGTGCCAGCAGCAAAGCGGGCCGACCGGGGGGCCAAACGGATACGCAGTATTTT

j_call: TRBJ2-3
d_call: TRBD2
clone_size: -
v_call: TRBV4-3
cdr3_aa: CASSQDRGGAGDTQYF
cdr3_nt: TGCGCCAGCAGCCAAGATCGCGGGGGGGCGGGCGATACGCAGTATTTT

j_call: TRBJ2-1
d_call: -
clone_size: -
v_call: TRBV11-2
cdr3_aa: CASSLGAGNEQFF
cdr3_nt: TGTGCCAGCAGCTTAGGAGCAGGGAATGAGCAGTTCTTC

j_call: TRBJ1-2
d_call: -
clone_size: -
v_call: TRBV19
cdr3_aa: CASSIGQRYGYTF
cdr3_nt: TGTGCCAGTAGTATCGGCCAGCGCTATGGCTACACCTTC

j_call: TRBJ2-2
d_call: -
clone_size: once
v_call: TRBV14
cdr3_aa: CASSQVFWQNTGELFF
cdr3_nt: TGTGCCAGCAGCCAAGTGTTTTGGCAGAACACCGGGGAGCTGTTTTTT

j_call: TRBJ1-1
d_call: -
clone_size: once
v_call: TRBV27
cdr3_aa: CASSLSRGYEAFF
cdr3_nt: TGTGCCAGCAGTTTATCCCGGGGGTACGAAGCTTTCTTT

j_call: TRBJ1-2
d_call: -
clone_size: -
v_call: TRBV5-1
cdr3_aa: CASSLGRTDSLNGYTF
cdr3_nt: TGCGCCAGCAGCTTGGGCCGGACGGACTCGTTGAATGGCTACACCTTC

j_call: TRBJ2-3
d_call: -
clone_size: -
v_call: TRBV18
cdr3_aa: CASSDLVDTQYF
cdr3_nt: TGTGCCAGCTCAGATTTAGTCGATACGCAGTATTTT

j_call: TRBJ1-4
d_call: -
clone_size: -
v_call: TRBV11-3
cdr3_aa: CASSPYKGVDEKLFF
cdr3_nt: TGTGCCAGCAGCCCATACAAGGGGGTTGATGAAAAACTGTTTTTT

j_call: TRBJ1-4
d_call: -
clone_size: -
v_call: TRBV19
cdr3_aa: CASSIPPGAGEKLFF
cdr3_nt: TGTGCCAGTAGTATCCCTCCAGGGGCTGGTGAAAAACTGTTTTTT

j_call: TRBJ2-2
d_call: -
clone_size: -
v_call: TRBV7-6
cdr3_aa: CASSSRTLIQGTGELFF
cdr3_nt: TGTGCCAGCAGCTCCCGCACCTTAATACAGGGTACCGGGGAGCTGTTTTTT

j_call: TRBJ1-2
d_call: TRBD1
clone_size: once
v_call: TRBV11-2
cdr3_aa: CASSLGTGGNYGYTF
cdr3_nt: TGTGCCAGCAGCTTAGGGACAGGGGGTAACTATGGCTACACCTTC

j_call: TRBJ2-1
d_call: TRBD2
clone_size: -
v_call: TRBV5-6
cdr3_aa: CASNPPPGGGDNEQFF
cdr3_nt: TGTGCCAGCAACCCTCCCCCCGGGGGGGGCGACAATGAGCAGTTCTTC

j_call: TRBJ1-5
d_call: -
clone_size: -
v_call: TRBV30
cdr3_aa: CAWSVSGVSNQPQHF
cdr3_nt: TGTGCCTGGAGTGTGTCGGGGGTGAGCAATCAGCCCCAGCATTTT

j_call: TRBJ2-5
d_call: -
clone_size: -
v_call: TRBV18
cdr3_aa: CASSPPSIETQYF
cdr3_nt: TGTGCCAGCTCACCACCCAGTATCGAGACCCAGTACTTC

j_call: TRBJ2-7
d_call: -
clone_size: -
v_call: TRBV18
cdr3_aa: CASSPGTPTYEQYF
cdr3_nt: TGTGCCAGCTCACCTGGGACTCCTACCTACGAGCAGTACTTC